These T cell receptor beta chains were read from a single sample in a study of blood T cell repertoires in COVID-19. Produced via immunoSEQ multiplex PCR; TCRdb's table is partial and in-frame only. The data show about 280,000 clones, approximately 90% seen once. Sequencing input: PBMCs or T cells enriched from blood (not recorded which). These receptors originate from a man aged 40-50 years who had been exposed to COVID-19. The CDR3 runs from the conserved cysteine through the conserved F or W. The order of the fields is CDR3 DNA, CDR3 protein, CDR3 length, V gene, J gene, D gene, clone size. The D gene is left open where the match is weak. Rows give clone size only sometimes, using once, few, many, or a class for an expanded clone.

DNA: TGTGCCAGCAGTGAAACACAGGGTACGAACACTGAAGCTTTCTTT; CDR3: CASSETQGTNTEAFF; length: 15; V: TRBV11-2; J: TRBJ1-1; D: -; size: -
DNA: TGTGCCAGCAGTTGGGTCCGACAGAAGCCCTACGAGCAGTACTTC; CDR3: CASSWVRQKPYEQYF; length: 15; V: TRBV27; J: TRBJ2-7; D: -; size: -
DNA: TGTGCCAGCAGCGACCAGCGGGAGGGAACAGATACGCAGTATTTT; CDR3: CASSDQREGTDTQYF; length: 15; V: TRBV11-3; J: TRBJ2-3; D: TRBD2; size: -
DNA: TGTGCCAGCAGCAAGGGACTAGCGACTCAAGAGACCCAGTACTTC; CDR3: CASSKGLATQETQYF; length: 15; V: TRBV7-9; J: TRBJ2-5; D: TRBD2; size: -
DNA: TGTGCCAGCAGGGACAGGGGAGGGAGCAATCAGCCCCAGCATTTT; CDR3: CASRDRGGSNQPQHF; length: 15; V: TRBV6-4; J: TRBJ1-5; D: TRBD1; size: -
DNA: TGTGCCATCAGTGAGTCGTGGGTAGCGGGAGAAGATACGCAGTATTTT; CDR3: CAISESWVAGEDTQYF; length: 16; V: TRBV10-3; J: TRBJ2-3; D: TRBD2; size: -
DNA: TGTGCCAGCCACGGACTAGCGCCTTACACAGATACGCAGTATTTT; CDR3: CASHGLAPYTDTQYF; length: 15; V: TRBV18; J: TRBJ2-3; D: TRBD2; size: -
DNA: TGTGCCAGCAGCCAAGATCTGGTACTAGCGGGAGTTGGGACCCAGTACTTC; CDR3: CASSQDLVLAGVGTQYF; length: 17; V: TRBV3-1/TRBV3-2; J: TRBJ2-5; D: TRBD2; size: -
DNA: TGTGCCAGCGGGCCGAATCGGCAAAACACTGAAGCTTTCTTT; CDR3: CASGPNRQNTEAFF; length: 14; V: TRBV5-6; J: TRBJ1-1; D: -; size: -
DNA: TGTGCCAGCAGCGAAACCAGGGGTGTGGGATCACCCCTCCACTTT; CDR3: CASSETRGVGSPLHF; length: 15; V: TRBV11-2; J: TRBJ1-6; D: -; size: -
DNA: TGTGCCAGCAGTTTAGGACAGGGTGAAGCTTTCTTT; CDR3: CASSLGQGEAFF; length: 12; V: TRBV27; J: TRBJ1-1; D: TRBD1; size: -
DNA: TGTGCCAGCAGCTTTTCCGGGACTAGCGGGAGCCATGAGCAGTTCTTC; CDR3: CASSFSGTSGSHEQFF; length: 16; V: TRBV7-3; J: TRBJ2-1; D: TRBD2; size: -
DNA: TGTGCCAGCAGCTCTGACAGGTTGGCGCAGTATTTT; CDR3: CASSSDRLAQYF; length: 12; V: TRBV7-8; J: TRBJ2-3; D: -; size: -
DNA: TGTGCCAGCAGCCAACGCGGGGGAACCCTTAGCCCGTACTTC; CDR3: CASSQRGGTLSPYF; length: 14; V: TRBV3-1/TRBV3-2; J: TRBJ2-7; D: TRBD2; size: -
DNA: TGTGCCAGCCTACAGGGAGTACCGGATGGCTACACCTTC; CDR3: CASLQGVPDGYTF; length: 13; V: TRBV28; J: TRBJ1-2; D: -; size: -
DNA: TGCGCCAGCATTAGGACAGACCGGGGAATGGGCTACACCTTC; CDR3: CASIRTDRGMGYTF; length: 14; V: TRBV23-1; J: TRBJ1-2; D: -; size: -
DNA: TGTGCCAGCAGCCAAACTATAGGGGACAGGGAGTTCTCTGCAACTAATGAAAAACTGTTTTTT; CDR3: CASSQTIGDREFSATNEKLFF; length: 21; V: TRBV6-6; J: TRBJ1-4; D: TRBD1; size: -
DNA: TGCGCCAGTGGCCCGGGACTAGCGGGAGCAGAGACCCAGTACTTC; CDR3: CASGPGLAGAETQYF; length: 15; V: TRBV10-2; J: TRBJ2-5; D: TRBD2; size: -
DNA: TGCAGCAACAGGGGGACAGGGGCCCCCGGGGGGATCGAGCAGTACTTC; CDR3: CSNRGTGAPGGIEQYF; length: 16; V: TRBV29-1; J: TRBJ2-7; D: TRBD1; size: -
DNA: TGTGCCAGCAGCCCCGAGGCGGGACGGATAACCTACGAGCAGTACTTC; CDR3: CASSPEAGRITYEQYF; length: 16; V: TRBV11-2; J: TRBJ2-7; D: -; size: -
DNA: TGTGCCAGCAGCCAATTAGGGGACAGGGCCTACGAGCAGTACTTC; CDR3: CASSQLGDRAYEQYF; length: 15; V: TRBV4-2; J: TRBJ2-7; D: TRBD1; size: -
DNA: TGTGCCAGCAGTTCTGCCGGGACTACCCTCACAGATACGCAGTATTTT; CDR3: CASSSAGTTLTDTQYF; length: 16; V: TRBV28; J: TRBJ2-3; D: TRBD2; size: once
DNA: TGTGCCAGCAGCGGGGGGACTAGCGGAGGGAATGAGCAGTTCTTC; CDR3: CASSGGTSGGNEQFF; length: 15; V: TRBV5-4; J: TRBJ2-1; D: TRBD2; size: -
DNA: TGTGCCAGCAGACAACTAGCGGGAGCTCACACAGATACGCAGTATTTT; CDR3: CASRQLAGAHTDTQYF; length: 16; V: TRBV11-2; J: TRBJ2-3; D: TRBD2; size: -
DNA: TGTGCCAGCAGTTTATGGGCAGGGTCAAGCAATCAGCCCCAGCATTTT; CDR3: CASSLWAGSSNQPQHF; length: 16; V: TRBV28; J: TRBJ1-5; D: -; size: -
DNA: TGTGCCAGCAGCCTAAGCGGGGTGGGGCCACCCCTCCACTTT; CDR3: CASSLSGVGPPLHF; length: 14; V: TRBV7-9; J: TRBJ1-6; D: -; size: -